The T cell receptor beta chain described here comes from a study of OX40 agonist ivuxolimab in advanced cancers. Overall study context: Ivuxolimab doses were 0.01, 0.1, 0.3, 1.5, 3 or 10 mg/kg every 2 weeks. Notes on the study in general: In the 0.1-3.0 mg/kg groups, partial responders showed among the lowest expansion.

With respect to this clone: Its specificity is not known.

The V and J ends lost 0 bases and 3 bases respectively, with 5 bases between them. This CDR3 is 13 amino acids long. Per the germline V gene, CDR1 is MNHNY and CDR2 is SVGAGI (reference sequence). Only in-frame clones appear in the TCRdb table, and some are missing; sequencing was by immunoSEQ multiplex PCR. In the table there are 53,000 or so clones, around 85% of which are singletons. This chain links TRBV6-6 with TRBJ2-5; D is unclear. Source: CD4+ or CD8+ T cells sorted from blood, taken in a trial of the OX40 agonist ivuxolimab. The TCR comes from an adult with an advanced solid tumor such as melanoma, head and neck, liver or kidney cancer. The CDR3 DNA follows: TGTGCCAGCAGTTACTCCGAGGAAGAGACCCAGTACTTC. Its protein product is CASSYSEEETQYF.